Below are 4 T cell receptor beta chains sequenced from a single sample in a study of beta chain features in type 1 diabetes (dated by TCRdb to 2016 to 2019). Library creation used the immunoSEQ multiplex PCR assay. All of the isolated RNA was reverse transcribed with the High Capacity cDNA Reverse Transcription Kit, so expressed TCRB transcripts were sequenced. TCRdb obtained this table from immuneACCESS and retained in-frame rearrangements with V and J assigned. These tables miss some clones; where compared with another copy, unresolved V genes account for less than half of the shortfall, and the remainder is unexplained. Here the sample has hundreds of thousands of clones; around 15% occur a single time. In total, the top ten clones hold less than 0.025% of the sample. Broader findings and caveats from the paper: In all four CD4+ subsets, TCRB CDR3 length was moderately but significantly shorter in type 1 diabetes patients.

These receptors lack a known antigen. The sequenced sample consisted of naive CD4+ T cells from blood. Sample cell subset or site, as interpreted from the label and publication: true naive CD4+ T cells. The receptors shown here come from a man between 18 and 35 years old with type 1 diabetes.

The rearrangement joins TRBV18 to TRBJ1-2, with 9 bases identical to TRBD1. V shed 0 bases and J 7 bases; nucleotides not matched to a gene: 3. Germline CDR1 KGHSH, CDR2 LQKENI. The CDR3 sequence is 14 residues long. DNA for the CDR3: TGTGCCAGCTCACCACCCGGACAGGGGCTTGGCTACACCTTC. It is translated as CASSPPGQGLGYTF.

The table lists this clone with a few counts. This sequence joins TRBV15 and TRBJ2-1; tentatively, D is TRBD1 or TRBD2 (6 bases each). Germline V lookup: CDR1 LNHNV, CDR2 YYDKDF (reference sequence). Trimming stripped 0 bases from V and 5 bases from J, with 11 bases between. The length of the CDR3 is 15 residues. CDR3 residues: CATSRDGGTDNEQFF. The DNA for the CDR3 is TGTGCCACCAGCAGAGACGGGGGCACGGACAATGAGCAGTTCTTC.

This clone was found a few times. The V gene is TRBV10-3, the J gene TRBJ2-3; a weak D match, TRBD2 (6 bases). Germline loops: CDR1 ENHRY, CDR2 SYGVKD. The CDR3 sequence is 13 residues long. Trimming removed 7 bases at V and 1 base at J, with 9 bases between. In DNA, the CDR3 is TGTGCCATCAAGCAGCGGGGCACAGATACGCAGTATTTT. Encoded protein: CAIKQRGTDTQYF.

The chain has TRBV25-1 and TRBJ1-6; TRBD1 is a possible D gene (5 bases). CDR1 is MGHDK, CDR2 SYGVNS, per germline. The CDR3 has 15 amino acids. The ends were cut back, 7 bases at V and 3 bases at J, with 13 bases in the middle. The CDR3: CASNFAQGYNSPLHF. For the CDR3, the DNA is TGTGCCAGCAACTTCGCCCAGGGCTATAATTCACCCCTCCACTTT.